This T cell receptor (beta chain) was recorded in a study of shared clonotypes between healthy human individuals. Whole-study context: A few men and two women, aged 18 to 49, were donors.

To note about this clone: Its target is not known. Other DNA variants within this sample encode the same CDR3.

Negatively enriched CD4+ T cells were divided by CD45RA into naive and memory. General study findings and limits: Across a handful of donors, naive CD4 shared around 5.4%, naive CD8 more than 3%, memory CD4 2% to 2.5%, memory CD8 0.4%. In this cohort, only blood was sampled, and tissue repertoires likely differ.

Assay used: immunoSEQ multiplex PCR; TCRdb lists only in-frame clones, some missing. The sample has about 990,000 clones; about 84% are singletons. Trimming removed 0 bases from V and 5 bases from J, with 13 bases in between. The CDR3 is made up of 16 amino acids. Germline CDR1 is LGHNA and CDR2 is YNFKEQ. The sequence was collected from a man between 18 and 35 years old in good health. Some clones in this sample may be carry-over from other donors' samples. Sequences were obtained from memory CD4+ T cells from PBMCs. Subset in this sample: CD45RA-negative fraction. The chain carries TRBV4-2 and TRBJ2-2; D possibly corresponds to TRBD2 (6 bases). The CDR3 protein is CASSQDAGRGTGELFF. CDR3 DNA: TGTGCCAGCAGCCAAGATGCCGGTCGGGGGACCGGGGAGCTGTTTTTT.